Reported below is one TCR beta chain. The junction shows a germline mismatch at one end, possibly a read error. This entry belongs to a study of shared T cell receptors in the human thymus. Some clones are missing from TCRdb's copy, which holds only in-frame ones; the method was immunoSEQ multiplex PCR. This table holds about 730,000 clones, approximately 83% found once. These same records also appear under a second study, on human thymus T cells. That study adds: Having corrective surgery for congenital heart defects, healthy Finnish infants were the ones who donated.

Sequenced sample: thymocytes. The clonotype originates from a girl under three years old with a congenital heart defect.

The CDR3 DNA reads TGCGCCAGCGAACCTGACAGGTGGAACCAAGAGGCCCAGTACTTC. Translating it yields CASEPDRWNQEAQYF. The chain joins TRBV5-1 to TRBJ2-5; a possible D gene is TRBD1 (6 bases). Germline V lookup: CDR1 SGHRS, CDR2 YFSETQ. This CDR3 contains 15 residues.